The clone carrying this T cell receptor (beta chain) was detected once. Its antigen is not identified. The CDR3 has 13 amino acids. The germline CDR1 and CDR2 sequences are ENHRY and SYGVKD. V lost 6 bases to trimming and J lost 7 bases; unmatched junction nucleotides: 8. TCRdb keeps only in-frame clones here, not all; method: immunoSEQ multiplex PCR. The sample records 2 million to 3 million clones, 90% to 95% being singletons. The sample originates from a study of shared clonotypes between healthy human individuals. Whole-study results and caveats: Between a few donors, naive CD4 clonotypes were shared at a level of about 5%.

The genes are TRBV10-3 and TRBJ1-1; TRBD1 aligns across 7 bases. Sequencing input: naive CD4+ T cells from PBMCs. Subset described: CD45RA+ positively selected. This sequence originates from a man aged 18 to 30 in good health. Some clones in this sample may be carry-over from other donors' samples. The CDR3 DNA sequence: TGTGCCATCAGCTCCGGGACAGTAATTGAAGCTTTCTTT. Its protein product is CAISSGTVIEAFF.